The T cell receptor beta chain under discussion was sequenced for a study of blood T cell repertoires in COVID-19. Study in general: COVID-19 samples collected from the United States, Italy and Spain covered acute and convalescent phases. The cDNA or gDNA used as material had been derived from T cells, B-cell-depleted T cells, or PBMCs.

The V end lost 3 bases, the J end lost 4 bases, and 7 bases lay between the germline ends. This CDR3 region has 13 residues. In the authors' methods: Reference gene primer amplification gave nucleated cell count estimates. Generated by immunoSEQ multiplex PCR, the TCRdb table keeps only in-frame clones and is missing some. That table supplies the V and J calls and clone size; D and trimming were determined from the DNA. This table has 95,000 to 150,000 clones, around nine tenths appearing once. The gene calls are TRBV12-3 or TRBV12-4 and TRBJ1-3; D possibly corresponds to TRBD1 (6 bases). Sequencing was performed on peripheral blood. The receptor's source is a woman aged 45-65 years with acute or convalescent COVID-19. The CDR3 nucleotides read TGTGCCAGCAGTTTTACAGGGGGAAACACCATATATTTT. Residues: CASSFTGGNTIYF.